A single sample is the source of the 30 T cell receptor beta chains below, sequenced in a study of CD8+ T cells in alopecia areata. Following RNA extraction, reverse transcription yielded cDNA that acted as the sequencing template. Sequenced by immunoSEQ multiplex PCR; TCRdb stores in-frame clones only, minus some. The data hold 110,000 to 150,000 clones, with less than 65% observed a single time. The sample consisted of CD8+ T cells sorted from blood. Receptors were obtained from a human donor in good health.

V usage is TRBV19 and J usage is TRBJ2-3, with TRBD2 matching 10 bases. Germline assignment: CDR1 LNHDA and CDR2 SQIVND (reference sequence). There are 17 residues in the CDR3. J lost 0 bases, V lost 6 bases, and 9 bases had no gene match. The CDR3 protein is CASSPPGLATSTDTQYF. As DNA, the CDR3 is TGTGCCAGTAGCCCACCGGGACTAGCGACCAGCACAGATACGCAGTATTTT.

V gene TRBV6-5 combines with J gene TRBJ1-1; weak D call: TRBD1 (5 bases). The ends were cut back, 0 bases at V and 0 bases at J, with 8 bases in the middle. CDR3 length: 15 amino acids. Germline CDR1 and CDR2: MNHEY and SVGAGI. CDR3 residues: CASSYSTAMNTEAFF. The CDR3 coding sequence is TGTGCCAGCAGTTACTCGACAGCAATGAACACTGAAGCTTTCTTT.

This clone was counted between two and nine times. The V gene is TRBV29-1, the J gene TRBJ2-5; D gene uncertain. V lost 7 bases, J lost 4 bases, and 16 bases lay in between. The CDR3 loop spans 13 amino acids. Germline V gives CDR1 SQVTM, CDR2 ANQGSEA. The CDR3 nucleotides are TGCAGCGCCTCCTCCCGGTTGTCAGAGACCCAGTACTTC. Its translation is CSASSRLSETQYF.

In nucleotides, the CDR3 is TGTGCCACCAGCAGAACCGGACAAGGAGGGGGCTACACCTTC. This translates into CATSRTGQGGGYTF. The chain recombines TRBV15 with TRBJ1-2; tentative D call: TRBD1 (5 bases). Germline V CDR1 and CDR2: LNHNV, YYDKDF (reference sequence). The CDR3 covers 14 residues. V was cut by 2 bases and J by 8 bases, with 15 bases left in between.

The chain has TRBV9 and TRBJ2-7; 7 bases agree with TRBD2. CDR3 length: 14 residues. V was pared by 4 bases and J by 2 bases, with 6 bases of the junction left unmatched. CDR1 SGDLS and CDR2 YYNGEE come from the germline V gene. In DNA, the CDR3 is TGTGCCAGCAGCCCGCGGGACTACCCCTACGAGCAGTACTTC. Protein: CASSPRDYPYEQYF. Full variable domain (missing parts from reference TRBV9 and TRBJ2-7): DSGVTQTPKHLITATGQRVTLRCSPRSGDLSVYWYQQSLDQGLQFLIQYYNGEERAKGNILERFSAQQFPDLHSELNLSSLELGDSALYFCASSPRDYPYEQYFGPGTRLTVT.

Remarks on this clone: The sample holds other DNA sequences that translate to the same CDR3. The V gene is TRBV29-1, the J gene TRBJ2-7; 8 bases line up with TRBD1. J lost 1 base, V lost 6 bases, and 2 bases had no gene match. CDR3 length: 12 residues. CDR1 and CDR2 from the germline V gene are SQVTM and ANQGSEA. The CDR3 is CSVGTGSYEQYF. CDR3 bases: TGCAGCGTGGGGACAGGTTCCTACGAGCAGTACTTC.

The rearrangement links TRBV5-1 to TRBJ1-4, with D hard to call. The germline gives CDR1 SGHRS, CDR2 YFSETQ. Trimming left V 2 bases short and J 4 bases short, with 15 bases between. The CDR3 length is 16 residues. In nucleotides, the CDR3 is TGCGCCAGCAGCTTTAAATCTGGGCGGCTTAATGAAAAACTGTTTTTT. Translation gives CASSFKSGRLNEKLFF.

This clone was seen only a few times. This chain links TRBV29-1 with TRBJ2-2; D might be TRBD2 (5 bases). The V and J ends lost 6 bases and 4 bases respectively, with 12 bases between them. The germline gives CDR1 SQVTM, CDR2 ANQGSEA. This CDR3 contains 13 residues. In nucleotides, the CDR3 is TGCAGCGTCGTTCGGGGAACCACCGGGGAGCTGTTTTTT. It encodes CSVVRGTTGELFF.

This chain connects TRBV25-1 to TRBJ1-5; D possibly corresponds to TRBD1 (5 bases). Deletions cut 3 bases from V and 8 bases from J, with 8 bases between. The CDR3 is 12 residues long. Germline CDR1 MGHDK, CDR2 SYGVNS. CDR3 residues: CASSEGREPQHF. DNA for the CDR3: TGTGCCAGCAGTGAGGGGCGGGAGCCCCAGCATTTT. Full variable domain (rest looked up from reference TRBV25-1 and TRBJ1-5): EADIYQTPRYLVIGTGKKITLECSQTMGHDKMYWYQQDPGMELHLIHYSYGVNSTEKGDLSSESTVSRIRTEHFPLTLESARPSHTSQYLCASSEGREPQHFGDGTRLSIL.

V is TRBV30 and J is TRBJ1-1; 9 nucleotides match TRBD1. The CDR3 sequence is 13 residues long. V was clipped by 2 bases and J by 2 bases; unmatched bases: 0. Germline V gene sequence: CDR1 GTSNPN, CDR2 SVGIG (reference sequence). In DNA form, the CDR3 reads TGTGCCTGGAGTACAGGGGGCAACACTGAAGCTTTCTTT. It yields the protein CAWSTGGNTEAFF.

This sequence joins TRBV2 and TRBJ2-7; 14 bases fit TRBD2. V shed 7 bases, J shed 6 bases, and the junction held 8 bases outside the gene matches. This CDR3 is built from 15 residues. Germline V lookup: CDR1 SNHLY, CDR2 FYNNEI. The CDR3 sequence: CASKVGTSGSGEQYF. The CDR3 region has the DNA TGTGCCAGCAAGGTGGGGACTAGCGGGAGTGGCGAGCAGTACTTC. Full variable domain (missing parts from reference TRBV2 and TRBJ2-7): EPEVTQTPSHQVTQMGQEVILRCVPISNHLYFYWYRQILGQKVEFLVSFYNNEISEKSEIFDDQFSVERPDGSNFTLKIRSTKLEDSAMYFCASKVGTSGSGEQYFGPGTRLTVT.

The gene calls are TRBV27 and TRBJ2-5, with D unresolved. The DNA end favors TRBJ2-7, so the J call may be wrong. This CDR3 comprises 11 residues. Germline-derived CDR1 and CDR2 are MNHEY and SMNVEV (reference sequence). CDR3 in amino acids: CASSLGYEQYF. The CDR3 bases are TGTGCCAGCAGTTTAGGCTACGAGCAGTACTTC.

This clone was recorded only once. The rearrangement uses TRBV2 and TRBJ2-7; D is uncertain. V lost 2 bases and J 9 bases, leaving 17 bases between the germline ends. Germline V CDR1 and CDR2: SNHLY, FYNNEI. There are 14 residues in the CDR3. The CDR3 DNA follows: TGTGCCAGCAGTGAAACGGAACACTTTAAAAGGCAGTACTTC. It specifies CASSETEHFKRQYF.

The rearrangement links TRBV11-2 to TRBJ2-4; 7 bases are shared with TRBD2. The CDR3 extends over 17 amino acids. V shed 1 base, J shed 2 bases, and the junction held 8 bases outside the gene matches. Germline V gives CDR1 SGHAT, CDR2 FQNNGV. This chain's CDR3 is CASSLAIGGSTKNIQYF. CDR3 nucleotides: TGTGCCAGCAGCTTAGCGATTGGCGGGAGTACCAAAAACATTCAGTACTTC.

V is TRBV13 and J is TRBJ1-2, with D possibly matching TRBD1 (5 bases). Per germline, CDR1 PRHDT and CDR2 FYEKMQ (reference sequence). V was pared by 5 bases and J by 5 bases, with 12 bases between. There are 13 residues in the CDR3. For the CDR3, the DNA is TGTGCCAGCAGCCCGGGACCGTTATATGGCTACACCTTC. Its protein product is CASSPGPLYGYTF.

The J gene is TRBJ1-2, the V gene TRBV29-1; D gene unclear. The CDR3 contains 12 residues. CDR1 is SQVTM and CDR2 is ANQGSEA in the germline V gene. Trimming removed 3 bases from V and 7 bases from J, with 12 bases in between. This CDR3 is CSVEERGGGYTF. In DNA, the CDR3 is TGCAGCGTTGAGGAGAGAGGCGGTGGCTACACCTTC.

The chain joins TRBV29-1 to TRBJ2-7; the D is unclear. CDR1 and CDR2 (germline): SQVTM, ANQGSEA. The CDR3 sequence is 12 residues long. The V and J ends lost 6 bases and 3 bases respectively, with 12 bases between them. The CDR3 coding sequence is TGCAGCGTAGCTTCACAAGGCTACGAGCAGTACTTC. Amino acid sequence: CSVASQGYEQYF.

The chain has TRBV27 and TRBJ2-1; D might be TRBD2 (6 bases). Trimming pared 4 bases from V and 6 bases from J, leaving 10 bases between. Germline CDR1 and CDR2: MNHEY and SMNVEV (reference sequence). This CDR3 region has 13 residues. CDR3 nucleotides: TGTGCCAGCAGTTCCGGGACTCTCAATGAGCAGTTCTTC. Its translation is CASSSGTLNEQFF.

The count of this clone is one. The CDR3 DNA follows: TGCGCCAGCGGTTTCGCAGGGATGGGCACCGGGGAGCTGTTTTTT. Its translation is CASGFAGMGTGELFF. The rearrangement joins TRBV5-1 to TRBJ2-2; perhaps TRBD1 as D (5 bases). Germline CDR1 and CDR2: SGHRS and YFSETQ. The length of the CDR3 is 15 residues. V shed 7 bases and J shed 4 bases, with 17 bases lying between them.

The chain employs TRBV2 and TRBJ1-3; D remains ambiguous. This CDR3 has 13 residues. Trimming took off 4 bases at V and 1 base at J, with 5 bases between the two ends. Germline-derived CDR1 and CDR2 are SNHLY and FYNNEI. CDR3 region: CASSGGSGNTIYF. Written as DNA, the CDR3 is TGTGCCAGCAGTGGCGGGTCTGGAAACACCATATATTTT.

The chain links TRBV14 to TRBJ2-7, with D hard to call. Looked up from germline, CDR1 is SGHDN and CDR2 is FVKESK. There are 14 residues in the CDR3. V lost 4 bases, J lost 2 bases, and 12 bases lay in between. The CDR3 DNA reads TGTGCCAGCAGCCTAAGGAATGACCCCTACGAGCAGTACTTC. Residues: CASSLRNDPYEQYF.

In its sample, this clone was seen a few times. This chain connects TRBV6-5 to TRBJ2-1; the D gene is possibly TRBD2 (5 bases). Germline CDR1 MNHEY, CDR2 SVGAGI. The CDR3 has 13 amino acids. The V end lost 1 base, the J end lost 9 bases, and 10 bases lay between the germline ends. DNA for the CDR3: TGTGCCAGCAGTTACTACGCGGGTGCTGAGCAGTTCTTC. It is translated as CASSYYAGAEQFF.

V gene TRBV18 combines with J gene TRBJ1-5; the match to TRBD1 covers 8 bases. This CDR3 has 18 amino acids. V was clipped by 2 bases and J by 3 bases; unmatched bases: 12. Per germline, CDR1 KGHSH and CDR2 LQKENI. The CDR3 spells CASSPGTGGERLNQPQHF. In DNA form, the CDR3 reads TGTGCCAGCTCACCAGGTACAGGGGGGGAAAGGCTCAATCAGCCCCAGCATTTT.

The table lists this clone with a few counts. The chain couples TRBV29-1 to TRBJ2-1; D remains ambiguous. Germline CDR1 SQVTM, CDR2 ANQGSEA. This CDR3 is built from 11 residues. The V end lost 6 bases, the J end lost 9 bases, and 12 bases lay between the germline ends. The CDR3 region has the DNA TGCAGCGTAGGGAAAGAAGGTGAGCAGTTCTTC. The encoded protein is CSVGKEGEQFF.

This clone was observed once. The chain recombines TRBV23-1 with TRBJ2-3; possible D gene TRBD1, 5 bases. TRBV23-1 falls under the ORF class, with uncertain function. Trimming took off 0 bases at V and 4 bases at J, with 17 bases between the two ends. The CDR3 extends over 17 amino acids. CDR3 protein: CASSQSPGPWIPDTQYF. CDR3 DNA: TGCGCCAGCAGTCAATCTCCAGGGCCCTGGATTCCAGATACGCAGTATTTT.

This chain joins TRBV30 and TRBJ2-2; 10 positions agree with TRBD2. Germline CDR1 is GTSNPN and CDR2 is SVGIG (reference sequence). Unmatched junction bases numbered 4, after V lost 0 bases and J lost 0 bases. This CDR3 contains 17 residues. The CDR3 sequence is CAWSVPLAGPNTGELFF. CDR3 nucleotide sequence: TGTGCCTGGAGTGTACCACTAGCGGGACCGAACACCGGGGAGCTGTTTTTT.

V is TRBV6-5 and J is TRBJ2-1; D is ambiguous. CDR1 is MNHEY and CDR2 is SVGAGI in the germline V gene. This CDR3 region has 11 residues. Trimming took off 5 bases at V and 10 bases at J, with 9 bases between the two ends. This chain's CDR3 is CASSNFYEQFF. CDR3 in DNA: TGTGCCAGCAGTAATTTTTACGAGCAGTTCTTC.

CDR3 DNA sequence: TGTGCCAGCTTTGACAATTCGAACACCGGGGAGCTGTTTTTT. Translating it yields CASFDNSNTGELFF. The chain has TRBV27 and TRBJ2-2, with D hard to call. V was shortened by 8 bases and J by 0 bases, with 10 bases between the two germline ends. Germline loops: CDR1 MNHEY, CDR2 SMNVEV (reference sequence). This CDR3 has 14 residues.

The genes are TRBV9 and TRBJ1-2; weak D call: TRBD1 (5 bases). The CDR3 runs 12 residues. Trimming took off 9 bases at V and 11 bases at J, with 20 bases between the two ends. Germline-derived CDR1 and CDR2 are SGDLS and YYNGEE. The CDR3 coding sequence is TGTGCCACCTCCGGGACTGATGGAGGTTACACCTTC. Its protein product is CATSGTDGGYTF.

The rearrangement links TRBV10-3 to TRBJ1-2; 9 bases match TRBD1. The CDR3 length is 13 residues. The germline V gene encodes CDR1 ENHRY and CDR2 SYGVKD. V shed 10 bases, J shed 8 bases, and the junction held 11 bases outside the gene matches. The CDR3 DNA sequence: TGTGCCACCTCGGACAGGGGAGATCGGGGCTACACCTTC. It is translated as CATSDRGDRGYTF.